A single sample is the source of the 22 T cell receptor beta chains below, sequenced in a study of blood T cell repertoires in COVID-19. The data were produced by immunoSEQ multiplex PCR, yet TCRdb's version contains in-frame clones alone and is incomplete. The sample yields some 200,000 clones, roughly 82% seen once. The sequencing input was PBMCs or T cells enriched from blood (not recorded which). The receptors come from an older woman with acute COVID-19.

The genes are TRBV28 and TRBJ1-3; D gene uncertain. Between the trimmed V and J ends, which lost 6 bases and 4 bases, there was a span of 13 bases. This CDR3 contains 14 residues. Germline lookup yields CDR1 MDHEN and CDR2 SYDVKM. In DNA form, the CDR3 reads TGTGCCAGCAGCCCTACCCATGCCGGAAACACCATATATTTT. This translates into CASSPTHAGNTIYF.

DNA for the CDR3: TGTGCCAGCTCCCTTGGCCACTTAGCGGGCACAGATACGCAGTATTTT. Its protein product is CASSLGHLAGTDTQYF. The gene calls are TRBV18 and TRBJ2-3, with D maybe TRBD2 (6 bases). CDR3 size: 16 residues. CDR1 and CDR2 (germline): KGHSH, LQKENI. The V and J ends lost 6 bases and 1 base respectively, with 17 bases between them.

The table lists this clone with a few counts. V gene TRBV6-5 combines with J gene TRBJ1-1; D is unresolved. Germline V gene lookup returns CDR1 MNHEY and CDR2 SVGAGI. The CDR3 totals 14 residues. Between the trimmed V and J ends, which lost 5 bases and 6 bases, there was a span of 16 bases. The CDR3 loop reads CASSPIIATAEAFF. The CDR3 coding sequence is TGTGCCAGCAGTCCCATCATCGCTACGGCTGAAGCTTTCTTT.

This clone was recorded a few times. The chain uses TRBV7-2 and TRBJ2-3; TRBD2 agrees at 7 bases. Unmatched junction bases numbered 10, after V lost 6 bases and J lost 4 bases. This CDR3 comprises 15 residues. The germline gives CDR1 SGHTA, CDR2 FQGNSA. This chain's CDR3 is CASRWTGGPADTQYF. In nucleotides, the CDR3 is TGTGCCAGCAGGTGGACGGGAGGCCCGGCAGATACGCAGTATTTT.

V and J are TRBV5-6 and TRBJ1-1; a possible D gene is TRBD1 (6 bases). V was cut by 4 bases and J by 0 bases, with 13 bases left in between. CDR1 SGHDT and CDR2 YYEEEE come from the germline V gene. The CDR3 totals 15 residues. CDR3 DNA: TGTGCCAGCAGCCCGCTTGGGGGCATGAACACTGAAGCTTTCTTT. Its protein is CASSPLGGMNTEAFF.

This rearrangement joins TRBV6-5 to TRBJ1-5, with TRBD1 matching 7 bases. The germline gives CDR1 MNHEY, CDR2 SVGAGI. J gave up 6 bases and V 8 bases, and 7 bases lay outside the gene matches. This CDR3 is 13 amino acids long. Written as DNA, the CDR3 is TGTGCCAGCGGCGAGGGGGCCGGTCAGCCCCAGCATTTT. Protein sequence: CASGEGAGQPQHF.

V is TRBV7-8 and J is TRBJ1-3; D perhaps matches TRBD1 (5 bases). V gave up 6 bases and J gave up 4 bases, with 19 bases separating them. Germline loops: CDR1 SGHVS, CDR2 FQNEAQ. The CDR3 spans 16 residues. The CDR3 protein is CASSSPGGDIGNTIYF. CDR3 in DNA: TGTGCCAGCAGTTCCCCCGGGGGGGATATCGGAAACACCATATATTTT.

This chain joins TRBV7-6 and TRBJ1-1; the D is unclear. The CDR3 totals 13 residues. V was cut by 3 bases and J by 4 bases, with 9 bases left in between. Germline values: CDR1 SGHVS, CDR2 FNYEAQ. CDR3 bases: TGTGCCAGCAGCTTTACGGGAAGCACTGAAGCTTTCTTT. It encodes CASSFTGSTEAFF.

This clone came up once. This CDR3 is CASSLVTRTLEQFF. The CDR3 coding sequence is TGTGCCAGCAGCTTAGTTACCCGGACTCTAGAGCAGTTCTTC. J is TRBJ2-1 and V is TRBV11-2; a weak D match, TRBD2 (5 bases). Trimming left V 1 base short and J 10 bases short, with 14 bases between. The CDR3 is 14 amino acids. The V gene's germline CDR1 is SGHAT and CDR2 FQNNGV.

The chain links TRBV12-3 or TRBV12-4 to TRBJ1-2, with D maybe TRBD1 (5 bases). V was pared by 0 bases and J by 6 bases, with 8 bases between. CDR3 length equals 13 residues. CDR3 coding DNA: TGTGCCAGCAGTTTAGCGGAGGGACATGGCTACACCTTC. Encoded protein: CASSLAEGHGYTF.

This clone was seen more than once but under ten times. V and J are TRBV7-2 and TRBJ1-4; TRBD1 is a possible D gene (6 bases). The germline CDR1 and CDR2 sequences are SGHTA and FQGNSA. Trimming removed 5 bases from V and 7 bases from J, with 17 bases in between. The CDR3 sequence is 15 residues long. The CDR3 is CASSPLQGVSEKLFF. The DNA for the CDR3 is TGTGCCAGCAGCCCCCTACAGGGTGTGAGTGAAAAACTGTTTTTT.

The chain links TRBV21-1 to TRBJ2-7; the D call of TRBD1 is as the table states it, not checked on the DNA. TRBV21-1 is given as a pseudogene. The CDR3 spans 16 residues. The CDR3 sequence is CASSKPGTGGLYEQYV. The CDR3 nucleotides are TGTGCCAGCAGCAAACCTGGGACAGGGGGCCTCTACGAGCAGTACGTC.

The rearrangement links TRBV19 to TRBJ1-2; maybe TRBD1 (5 bases). Trimming pared 2 bases from V and 2 bases from J, leaving 9 bases between. The CDR3 consists of 14 residues. The germline V gene encodes CDR1 LNHDA and CDR2 SQIVND (reference sequence). The CDR3 DNA is TGTGCCAGTAGTATAATTGGGGCGAACTATGGCTACACCTTC. Its protein product is CASSIIGANYGYTF.

The chain carries TRBV5-1 and TRBJ2-7, with 9 bases aligning to TRBD2. Germline CDR1 SGHRS, CDR2 YFSETQ. The CDR3 length is 15 residues. Trimming cost V 0 bases and J 2 bases; bases outside gene matches: 3. The CDR3, as DNA: TGCGCCAGCAGCTTGGACCGACTAGCGGCCTACGAGCAGTACTTC. Its translation: CASSLDRLAAYEQYF.

The chain carries TRBV5-1 and TRBJ1-2; D perhaps matches TRBD1 (5 bases). The CDR3 loop spans 14 amino acids. Between the trimmed V and J ends, which lost 4 bases and 1 base, there was a span of 11 bases. Germline V CDR1 and CDR2: SGHRS, YFSETQ. CDR3 in DNA: TGCGCCAGCAGCCTCCAGACAGATAACTATGGCTACACCTTC. This gives the protein CASSLQTDNYGYTF.

This clone was seen a few times. V is TRBV6-1 and J is TRBJ1-1; 9 bases fit TRBD1. V lost 3 bases and J lost 6; bases outside the gene matches: 11. From germline, CDR1 is MNHNS and CDR2 SASEGT. The CDR3 totals 16 residues. DNA for the CDR3: TGTGCCAGCAGTGATCCGGGACAGGGATATGTCCCTGAAGCTTTCTTT. This gives the protein CASSDPGQGYVPEAFF.

V is TRBV7-8 and J is TRBJ1-3, with D perhaps TRBD1 (5 bases). Germline CDR1 SGHVS, CDR2 FQNEAQ. This CDR3 region has 15 residues. The germline V and J ends were trimmed by 3 bases and 0 bases, with 9 bases remaining between them. This chain's CDR3 is CASSLGQISGNTIYF. The CDR3 region has the DNA TGTGCCAGCAGCTTGGGGCAGATCTCTGGAAACACCATATATTTT. Supplemented by reference TRBV7-8 and TRBJ1-3, the full variable domain reads GAGVSQSPRYKVAKRGQDVALRCDPISGHVSLFWYQQALGQGPEFLTYFQNEAQLDKSGLPSDRFFAERPEGSVSTLKIQRTQQEDSAVYLCASSLGQISGNTIYFGEGSWLTVV.

The chain has TRBV6-4 and TRBJ2-3; 8 bases are a match to TRBD1. The CDR3 loop spans 15 amino acids. Germline V gene lookup returns CDR1 MRHNA and CDR2 SNTAGT. Unmatched junction bases numbered 9, after V lost 2 bases and J lost 8 bases. The DNA of the CDR3 is TGTGCCAGCAGTGACGAAGGACAGGGCGTACCTACGCAGTATTTT. Its translation: CASSDEGQGVPTQYF.

V gene TRBV18 combines with J gene TRBJ1-2; weak D call: TRBD1 (5 bases). Per the germline V gene, CDR1 is KGHSH and CDR2 is LQKENI. This CDR3 region has 15 residues. Trimming removed 4 bases from V and 0 bases from J, with 12 bases in between. CDR3 residues: CASSRSDRANYGYTF. For the CDR3, the DNA is TGTGCCAGCTCACGATCCGACAGAGCTAACTATGGCTACACCTTC.

The CDR3 region has the DNA TGTGCCAGCAGCTTAGCCAGGGTTGATCAGCCCCAGCATTTT. Its translation: CASSLARVDQPQHF. The chain recombines TRBV7-2 with TRBJ1-5; a possible D gene is TRBD1 (5 bases). Trimming pared 0 bases from V and 5 bases from J, leaving 8 bases between. Germline V gives CDR1 SGHTA, CDR2 FQGNSA. The CDR3 covers 14 residues. Full variable domain (outside the CDR3, taken from reference TRBV7-2 and TRBJ1-5): GAGVSQSPSNKVTEKGKDVELRCDPISGHTALYWYRQSLGQGLEFLIYFQGNSAPDKSGLPSDRFSAERTGGSVSTLTIQRTQQEDSAVYLCASSLARVDQPQHFGDGTRLSIL.

This chain uses TRBV28 with TRBJ2-7; TRBD1 matches at 11 bases. This CDR3 has 14 residues. The V segment lost 4 bases and the J segment 3 bases; nucleotides outside the gene matches: 2. CDR1 is MDHEN, CDR2 SYDVKM, per germline. CDR3 sequence (DNA): TGTGCCAGCAGTTCCGGGACAGGGGGCTACGAGCAGTACGTC. The encoded protein is CASSSGTGGYEQYV.

The table lists this clone with a few counts. The genes are TRBV5-8 and TRBJ1-5; TRBD1 matches at 7 bases. This CDR3 spans 15 amino acids. J gave up 0 bases and V 4 bases, and 4 bases lay outside the gene matches. In germline, CDR1 is SGHTS, CDR2 YDEGEE. CDR3 region: CASSPQGYSNQPQHF. The CDR3 DNA sequence: TGTGCCAGCAGCCCACAGGGGTATAGCAATCAGCCCCAGCATTTT.